This TCR beta chain was documented in a study of identical twins. Findings and caveats of the study: The presence of invariant MAIT and iNKT cells could partly confound analyses of zero-insertion sequences. Out-of-frame alpha sequences common to twins exhibited a surplus of low generation probability.

Notes on this clonotype: No antigen is known for it. Mismatch with germline at one junction end may stem from a read error.

TCRdb called the 5' RACE reads again in MiXCR, with one record for every CDR3 protein. Of 1.5 million or so distinct CDR3 sequences listed, about 31% are singletons. Looked up from germline, CDR1 is MGHRA and CDR2 is YSYEKL. The CDR3 is made up of 16 amino acids. The chain joins TRBV4-1 to TRBJ2-1; 10 nucleotides agree with TRBD2. The source of this sequence is a newborn girl in good health. The sequenced sample was cord blood. The CDR3, as DNA: TGCACCAGCAGCCAAGAGGCTAGCGGGAGTGTGAATGAGCAGTTCTTC. It yields the protein CTSSQEASGSVNEQFF.